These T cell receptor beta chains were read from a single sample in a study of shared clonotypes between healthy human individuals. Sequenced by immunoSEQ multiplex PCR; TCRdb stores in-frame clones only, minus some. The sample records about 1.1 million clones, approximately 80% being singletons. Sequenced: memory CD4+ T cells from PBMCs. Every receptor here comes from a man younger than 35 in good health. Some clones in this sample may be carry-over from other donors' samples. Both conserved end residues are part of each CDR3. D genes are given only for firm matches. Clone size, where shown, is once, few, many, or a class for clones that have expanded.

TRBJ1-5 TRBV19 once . CASSKAANQPQHF TGTGCCAGTAGTAAGGCAGCGAATCAGCCCCAGCATTTT
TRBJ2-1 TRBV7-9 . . CASSPPPHEQFF TGTGCCAGCAGCCCTCCCCCTCATGAGCAGTTCTTC
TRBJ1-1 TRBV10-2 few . CASSEGALREAFF TGCGCCAGCAGTGAGGGGGCACTACGTGAAGCTTTCTTT
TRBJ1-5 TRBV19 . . CASSDRLSKQPQHF TGTGCCAGTAGTGACAGGCTATCTAAACAGCCCCAGCATTTT
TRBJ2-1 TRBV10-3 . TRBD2 CAISEGLAGVINEQFF TGTGCCATCAGTGAGGGACTAGCGGGAGTTATCAATGAGCAGTTCTTC
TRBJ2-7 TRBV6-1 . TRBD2 CASRERDYEQYF TGTGCCAGCAGAGAGCGGGACTACGAGCAGTACTTC
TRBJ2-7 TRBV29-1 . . CSVDRAGATYEQYF TGCAGCGTTGATCGGGCAGGGGCCACCTACGAGCAGTACTTC
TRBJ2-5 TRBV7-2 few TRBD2 CASSPGLAGETQYF TGTGCCAGCAGCCCTGGACTAGCGGGAGAGACCCAGTACTTC
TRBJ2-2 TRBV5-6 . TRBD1 CASSFDRATGELFF TGTGCCAGCAGCTTTGACAGGGCTACCGGGGAGCTGTTTTTT
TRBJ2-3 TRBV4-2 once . CASSRIWTRTDTRYF TGTGCCAGCAGCCGGATTTGGACTCGCACAGATACGCGGTATTTT
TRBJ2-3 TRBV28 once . CATDAPGTDTQYF TGTGCCACCGACGCACCGGGCACAGATACGCAGTATTTT
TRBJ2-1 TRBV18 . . CASSPPLLNEQFF TGTGCCAGCTCACCACCGCTTTTAAATGAGCAGTTCTTC
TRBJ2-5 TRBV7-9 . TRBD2 CASSPTLAGEETQYF TGTGCCAGCAGCCCCACTCTAGCGGGAGAAGAGACCCAGTACTTC
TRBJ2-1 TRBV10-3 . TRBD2 CAISESSGGYNEQFF TGTGCCATCAGTGAATCGAGCGGGGGTTACAATGAGCAGTTCTTC
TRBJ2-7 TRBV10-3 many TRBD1 CAISVDRVGEQYF TGTGCCATCAGTGTCGACAGGGTGGGGGAGCAGTACTTC
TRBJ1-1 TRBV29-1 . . CSVQTGGASTWNTEAFF TGCAGCGTTCAAACCGGGGGGGCCTCAACTTGGAACACTGAAGCTTTCTTT
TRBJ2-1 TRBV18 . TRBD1 CASSRGTGPQNEQFF TGTGCCAGCTCACGGGGGACAGGGCCACAGAATGAGCAGTTCTTC
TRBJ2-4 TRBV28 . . CASSLTSVGLAKNIQYF TGTGCCAGCAGTTTAACGAGTGTCGGGTTAGCCAAAAACATTCAGTACTTC
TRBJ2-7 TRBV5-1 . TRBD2 CASSLTTSGRGEQYF TGCGCCAGCAGCCTTACGACTAGCGGGAGGGGCGAGCAGTACTTC
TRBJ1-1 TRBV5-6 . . CASSLALSENTEAFF TGTGCCAGCAGCTTGGCCCTCTCGGAGAACACTGAAGCTTTCTTT
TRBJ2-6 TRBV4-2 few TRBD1 CASSQGGQGRTGANVLTF TGTGCCAGCAGCCAAGGGGGACAGGGGAGGACTGGGGCCAACGTCCTGACTTTC
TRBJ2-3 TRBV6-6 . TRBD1 CASSQLGQGSSDTQYF TGTGCCAGCAGCCAGCTGGGACAGGGATCATCAGATACGCAGTATTTT
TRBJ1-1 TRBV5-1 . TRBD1 CASSPTGASLMNTEAFF TGCGCCAGCAGCCCGACAGGGGCATCCCTGATGAACACTGAAGCTTTCTTT
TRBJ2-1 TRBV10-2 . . CASSIWDKVYNEQFF TGCGCCAGCAGTATTTGGGACAAGGTATACAATGAGCAGTTCTTC
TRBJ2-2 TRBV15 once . CATSAQTGRDIGELFF TGTGCCACCAGCGCCCAAACAGGCCGAGACATCGGGGAGCTGTTTTTT
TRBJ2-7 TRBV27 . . CASSAYGYEQYF TGTGCCAGCAGTGCTTACGGCTACGAGCAGTACTTC
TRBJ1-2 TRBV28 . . CASSMGGASDYGYTF TGTGCCAGCAGCATGGGGGGGGCATCGGACTATGGCTACACCTTC
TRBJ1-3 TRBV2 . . CASRIDPSGNTIYF TGTGCCAGCAGGATCGACCCCTCTGGAAACACCATATATTTT
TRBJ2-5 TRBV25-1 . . CASSGGTFDRETQYF TGTGCCAGCAGTGGGGGGACCTTCGACAGAGAGACCCAGTACTTC
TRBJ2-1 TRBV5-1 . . CASSDSSYNEQFF TGCGCCAGCAGCGACAGCTCCTACAATGAGCAGTTCTTC
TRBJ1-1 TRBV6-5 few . CASSYQNAGGEAFF TGTGCCAGCAGTTACCAAAACGCGGGGGGCGAGGCTTTCTTT
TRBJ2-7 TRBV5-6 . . CASSLRNNYEQYF TGTGCCAGCAGTCTCAGGAATAACTACGAGCAGTACTTC
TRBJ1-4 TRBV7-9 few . CASSLQGEKLFF TGTGCCAGCAGCTTACAGGGTGAAAAACTGTTTTTT
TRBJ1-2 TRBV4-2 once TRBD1 CASSQGLDRGNYGYTF TGTGCCAGCAGCCAAGGTTTAGACAGGGGGAACTATGGCTACACCTTC
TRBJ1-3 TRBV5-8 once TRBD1 CASSYRGAGNTIYF TGTGCCAGCAGCTACAGGGGTGCTGGAAACACCATATATTTT
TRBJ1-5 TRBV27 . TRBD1 CASRPGTGASNQPQHF TGTGCCAGCAGGCCAGGGACAGGGGCTAGCAATCAGCCCCAGCATTTT
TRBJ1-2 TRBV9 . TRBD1 CASSTGQGIGYTF TGTGCCAGCAGTACGGGACAGGGTATCGGCTACACCTTC
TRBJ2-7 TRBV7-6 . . CASSLGPPHASRLGEQYF TGTGCCAGCAGCTTAGGCCCCCCGCACGCGTCCCGGCTCGGCGAGCAGTACTTC
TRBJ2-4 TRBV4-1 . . CASSQSPTLAKNIQYF TGCGCCAGCAGCCAAAGCCCAACCTTAGCCAAAAACATTCAGTACTTC
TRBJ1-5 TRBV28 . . CASSQSGTGSNQPQHF TGTGCCAGCAGCCAGTCCGGGACGGGGAGCAATCAGCCCCAGCATTTT
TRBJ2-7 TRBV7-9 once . CASSLVPLHEQYF TGTGCCAGCAGCTTAGTGCCGCTCCACGAGCAGTACTTC
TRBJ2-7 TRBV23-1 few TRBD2 CASSQVSGRPYEQYF TGCGCCAGCAGTCAAGTCTCCGGGAGGCCCTACGAGCAGTACTTC
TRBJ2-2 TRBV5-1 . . CASSLIGNTGELFF TGCGCCAGCAGCTTGATCGGTAACACCGGGGAGCTGTTTTTT
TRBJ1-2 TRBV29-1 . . CSVVGGRGYTF TGCAGCGTTGTGGGAGGACGGGGCTACACCTTC
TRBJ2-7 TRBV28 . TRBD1 CASRVGQGPYEQYF TGTGCCAGCAGAGTAGGACAGGGACCCTACGAGCAGTACTTC
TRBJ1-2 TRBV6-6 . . CASINRGYGYTF TGTGCCAGCATTAATAGGGGCTATGGCTACACCTTC
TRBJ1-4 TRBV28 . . CASSFPALVDEKLFF TGTGCCAGCAGTTTCCCCGCTTTAGTTGATGAAAAACTGTTTTTT
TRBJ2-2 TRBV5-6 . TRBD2 CASSPLTSGGNTGELFF TGTGCCAGCAGCCCCCTGACTAGCGGGGGTAACACCGGGGAGCTGTTTTTT
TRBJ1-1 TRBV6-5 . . CASSTKRRGNTEAFF TGTGCCAGCAGCACCAAAAGGAGAGGGAACACTGAAGCTTTCTTT